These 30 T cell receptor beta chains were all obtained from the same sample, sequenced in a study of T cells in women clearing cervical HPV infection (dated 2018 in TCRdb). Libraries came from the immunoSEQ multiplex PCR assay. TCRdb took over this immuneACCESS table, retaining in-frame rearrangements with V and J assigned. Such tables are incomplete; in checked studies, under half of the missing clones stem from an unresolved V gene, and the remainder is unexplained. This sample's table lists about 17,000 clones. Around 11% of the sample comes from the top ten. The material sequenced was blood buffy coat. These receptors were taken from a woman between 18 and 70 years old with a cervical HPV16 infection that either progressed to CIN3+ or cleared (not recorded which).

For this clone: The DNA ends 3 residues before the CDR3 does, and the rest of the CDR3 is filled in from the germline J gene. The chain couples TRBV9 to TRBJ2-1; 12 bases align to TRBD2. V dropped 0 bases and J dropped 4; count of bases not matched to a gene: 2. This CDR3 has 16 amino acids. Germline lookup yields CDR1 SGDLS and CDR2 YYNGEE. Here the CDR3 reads CASSVAGLAGYNEQFF. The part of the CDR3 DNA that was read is TGTGCCAGCAGCGTAGCGGGACTAGCGGGTTACAATGAG.

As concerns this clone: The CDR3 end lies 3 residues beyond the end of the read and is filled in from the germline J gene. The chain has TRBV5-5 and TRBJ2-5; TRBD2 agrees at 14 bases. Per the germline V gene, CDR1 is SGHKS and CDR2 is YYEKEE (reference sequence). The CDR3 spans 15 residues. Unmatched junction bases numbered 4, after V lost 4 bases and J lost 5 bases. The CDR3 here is CASSQGLAGAETQYF. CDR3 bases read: TGTGCCAGCAGCCAGGGACTAGCGGGGGCGGAGACC.

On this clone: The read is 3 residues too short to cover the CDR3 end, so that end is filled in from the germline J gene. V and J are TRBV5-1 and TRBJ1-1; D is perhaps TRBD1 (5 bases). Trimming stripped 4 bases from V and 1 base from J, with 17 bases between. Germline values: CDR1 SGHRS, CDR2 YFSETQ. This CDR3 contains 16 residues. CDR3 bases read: TGCGCCAGCAGCCCGGGCTGGCAGGGTAGGAACACTGAA. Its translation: CASSPGWQGRNTE. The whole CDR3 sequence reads CASSPGWQGRNTEAFF. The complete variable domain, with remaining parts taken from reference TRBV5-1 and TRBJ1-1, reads KAGVTQTPRYLIKTRGQQVTLSCSPISGHRSVSWYQQTPGQGLQFLFEYFSETQRNKGNFPGRFSGRQFSNSRSEMNVSTLELGDSALYLCASSPGWQGRNTEAFFGQGTRLTVV.

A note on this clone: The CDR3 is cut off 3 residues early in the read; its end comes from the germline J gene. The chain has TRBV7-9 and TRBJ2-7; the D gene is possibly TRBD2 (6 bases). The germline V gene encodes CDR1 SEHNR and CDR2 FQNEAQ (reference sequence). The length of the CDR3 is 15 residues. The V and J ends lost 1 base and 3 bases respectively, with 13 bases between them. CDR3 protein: CASSLDGGVDYEQYF. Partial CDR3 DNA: TGTGCCAGCAGCTTAGATGGAGGGGTCGACTACGAG.

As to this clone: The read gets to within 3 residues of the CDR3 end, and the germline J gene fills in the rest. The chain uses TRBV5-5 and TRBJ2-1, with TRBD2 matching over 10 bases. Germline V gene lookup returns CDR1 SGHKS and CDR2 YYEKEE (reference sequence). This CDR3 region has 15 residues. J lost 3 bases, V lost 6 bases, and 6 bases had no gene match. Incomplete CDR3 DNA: TGTGCCAGCAAAGTCAGCGGGGGGGACTACAATGAG. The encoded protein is CASKVSGGDYNE. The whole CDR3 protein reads CASKVSGGDYNEQFF.

CDR3 protein: CASSLGRGWNTEAFF. Partial CDR3 DNA: TGTGCCAGCAGCTTAGGTCGGGGATGGAACACTGAA. The chain employs TRBV7-6 and TRBJ1-1; D is unclear. The sequenced fragment ends 3 residues before the CDR3 boundary, so the rest is inferred from the germline J gene. Trimming stripped 1 base from V and 1 base from J, with 10 bases between. The CDR3 is 15 amino acids. Germline lookup yields CDR1 SGHVS and CDR2 FNYEAQ.

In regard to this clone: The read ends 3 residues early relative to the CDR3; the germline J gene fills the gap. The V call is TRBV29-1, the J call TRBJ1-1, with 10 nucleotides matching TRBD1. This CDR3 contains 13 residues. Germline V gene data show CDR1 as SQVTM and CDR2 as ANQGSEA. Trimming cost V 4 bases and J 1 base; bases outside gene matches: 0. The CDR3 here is CSVGTGGNTEAFF. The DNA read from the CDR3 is TGCAGCGTTGGGACAGGGGGGAACACTGAA.

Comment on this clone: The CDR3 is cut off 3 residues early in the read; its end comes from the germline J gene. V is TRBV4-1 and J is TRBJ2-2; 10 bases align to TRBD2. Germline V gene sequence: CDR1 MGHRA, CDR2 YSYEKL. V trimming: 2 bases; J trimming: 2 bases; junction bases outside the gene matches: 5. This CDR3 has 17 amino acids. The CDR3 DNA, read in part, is TGCGCCAGCAGCCAACAACTAGCGGGATATAACACCGGGGAG. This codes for CASSQQLAGYNTGE. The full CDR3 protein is CASSQQLAGYNTGELFF.

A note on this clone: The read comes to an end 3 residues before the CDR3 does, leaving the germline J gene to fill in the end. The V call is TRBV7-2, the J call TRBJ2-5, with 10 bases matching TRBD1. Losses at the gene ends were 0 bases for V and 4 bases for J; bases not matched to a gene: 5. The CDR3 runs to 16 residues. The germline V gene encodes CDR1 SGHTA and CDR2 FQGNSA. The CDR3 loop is CASSLAGQGGRETQYF. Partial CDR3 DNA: TGTGCCAGCAGCTTAGCCGGACAGGGGGGAAGAGAGACC. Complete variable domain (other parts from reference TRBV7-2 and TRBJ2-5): GAGVSQSPSNKVTEKGKDVELRCDPISGHTALYWYRQSLGQGLEFLIYFQGNSAPDKSGLPSDRFSAERTGGSVSTLTIQRTQQEDSAVYLCASSLAGQGGRETQYFGPGTRLLVL.

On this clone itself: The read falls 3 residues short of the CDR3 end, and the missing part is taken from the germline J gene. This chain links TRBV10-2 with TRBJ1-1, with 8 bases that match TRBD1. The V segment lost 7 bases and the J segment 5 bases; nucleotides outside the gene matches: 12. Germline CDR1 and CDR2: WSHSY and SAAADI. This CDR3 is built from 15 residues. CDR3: CASTELQGARTEAFF. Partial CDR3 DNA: TGCGCCAGCACCGAGCTCCAGGGGGCGAGGACTGAA.

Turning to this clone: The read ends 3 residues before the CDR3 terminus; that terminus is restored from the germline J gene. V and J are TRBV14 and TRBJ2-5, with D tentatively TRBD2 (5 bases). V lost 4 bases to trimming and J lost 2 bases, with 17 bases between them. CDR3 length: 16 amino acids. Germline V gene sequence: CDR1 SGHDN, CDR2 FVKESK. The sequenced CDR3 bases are TGTGCCAGCAGCCCCTTGAGCCCGGGGTTGCAAGAGACC. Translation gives CASSPLSPGLQET. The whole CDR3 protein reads CASSPLSPGLQETQYF.

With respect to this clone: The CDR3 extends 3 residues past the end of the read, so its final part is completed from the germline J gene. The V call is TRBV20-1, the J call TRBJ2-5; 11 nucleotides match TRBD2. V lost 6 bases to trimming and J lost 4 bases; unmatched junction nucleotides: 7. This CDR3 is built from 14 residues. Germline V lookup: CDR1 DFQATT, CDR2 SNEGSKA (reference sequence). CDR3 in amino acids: CSAKLAGVRETQYF. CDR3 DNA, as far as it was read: TGCAGTGCGAAACTAGCGGGGGTTAGAGAGACC.

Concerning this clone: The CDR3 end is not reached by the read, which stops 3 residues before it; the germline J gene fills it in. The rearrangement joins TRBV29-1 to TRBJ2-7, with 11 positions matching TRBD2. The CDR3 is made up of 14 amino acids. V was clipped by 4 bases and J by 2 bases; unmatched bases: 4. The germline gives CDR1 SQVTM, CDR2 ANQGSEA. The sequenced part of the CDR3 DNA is TGCAGCGTTGGGGGACTAGCGGAAACCTACGAG. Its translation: CSVGGLAETYE. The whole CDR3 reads CSVGGLAETYEQYF.

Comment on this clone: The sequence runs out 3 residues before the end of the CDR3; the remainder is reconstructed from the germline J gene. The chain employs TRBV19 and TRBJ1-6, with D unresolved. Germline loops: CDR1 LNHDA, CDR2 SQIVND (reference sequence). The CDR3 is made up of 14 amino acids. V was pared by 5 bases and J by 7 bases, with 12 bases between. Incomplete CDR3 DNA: TGTGCCAGTAGTTTACGGGGAGCCAATTCACCC. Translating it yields CASSLRGANSP. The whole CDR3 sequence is CASSLRGANSPLHF.

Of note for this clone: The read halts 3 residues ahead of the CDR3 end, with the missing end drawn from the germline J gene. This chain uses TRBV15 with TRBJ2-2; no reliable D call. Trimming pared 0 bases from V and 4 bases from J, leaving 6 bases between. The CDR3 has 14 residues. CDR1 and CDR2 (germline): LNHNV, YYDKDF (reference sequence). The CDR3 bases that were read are TGTGCCACCAGCAGAGACAGGTTCACCGGGGAG. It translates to CATSRDRFTGE. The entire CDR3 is CATSRDRFTGELFF.

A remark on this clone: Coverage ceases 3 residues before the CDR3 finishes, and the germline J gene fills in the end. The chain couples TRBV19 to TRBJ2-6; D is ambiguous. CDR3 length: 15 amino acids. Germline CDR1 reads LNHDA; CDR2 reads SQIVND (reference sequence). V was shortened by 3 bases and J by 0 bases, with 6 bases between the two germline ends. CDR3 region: CASSMARSGANVLTF. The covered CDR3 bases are TGTGCCAGTAGTATGGCCCGCTCTGGGGCCAACGTC.

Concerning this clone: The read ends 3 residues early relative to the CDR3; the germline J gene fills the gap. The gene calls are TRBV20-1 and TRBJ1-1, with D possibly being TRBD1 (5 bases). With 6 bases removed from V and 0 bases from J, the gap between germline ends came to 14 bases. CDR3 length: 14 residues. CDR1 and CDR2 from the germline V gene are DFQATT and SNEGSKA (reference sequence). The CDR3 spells CSAPQGAMNTEAFF. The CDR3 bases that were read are TGCAGTGCCCCGCAAGGGGCCATGAACACTGAA.

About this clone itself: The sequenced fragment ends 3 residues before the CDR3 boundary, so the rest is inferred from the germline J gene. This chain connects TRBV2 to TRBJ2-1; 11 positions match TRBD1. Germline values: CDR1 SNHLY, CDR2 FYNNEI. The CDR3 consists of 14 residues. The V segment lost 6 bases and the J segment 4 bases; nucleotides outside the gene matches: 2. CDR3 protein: CASRDRGRYNEQFF. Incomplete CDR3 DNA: TGTGCCAGCAGGGACAGGGGGCGATACAATGAG.

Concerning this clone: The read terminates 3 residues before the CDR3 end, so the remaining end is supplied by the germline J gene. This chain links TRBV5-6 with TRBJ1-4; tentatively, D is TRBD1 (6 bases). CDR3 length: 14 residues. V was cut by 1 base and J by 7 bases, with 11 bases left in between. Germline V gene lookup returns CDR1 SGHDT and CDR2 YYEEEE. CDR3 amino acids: CASSLIVGGEKLFF. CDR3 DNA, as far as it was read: TGTGCCAGCAGCTTGATAGTAGGGGGTGAAAAA.

The CDR3 sequence: CSAPAHYSGRIYEQYF. CDR3 DNA (partial): TGCAGTGCTCCGGCCCATTATAGCGGGAGGATCTACGAG. The V and J genes are TRBV20-1 and TRBJ2-7, with TRBD2 matching over 10 bases. The read comes to an end 3 residues before the CDR3 does, leaving the germline J gene to fill in the end. V lost 5 bases to trimming and J lost 3 bases; unmatched junction nucleotides: 13. The CDR3 covers 16 residues. CDR1 DFQATT and CDR2 SNEGSKA come from the germline V gene (reference sequence).

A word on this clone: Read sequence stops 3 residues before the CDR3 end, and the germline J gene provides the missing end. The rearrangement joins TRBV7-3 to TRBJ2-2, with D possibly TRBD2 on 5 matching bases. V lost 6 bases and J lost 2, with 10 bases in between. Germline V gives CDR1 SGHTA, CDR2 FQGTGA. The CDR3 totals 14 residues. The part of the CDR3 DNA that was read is TGTGCCAGCAGTGAGGGCCTTAACACCGGGGAG. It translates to CASSEGLNTGE. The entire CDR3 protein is CASSEGLNTGELFF.

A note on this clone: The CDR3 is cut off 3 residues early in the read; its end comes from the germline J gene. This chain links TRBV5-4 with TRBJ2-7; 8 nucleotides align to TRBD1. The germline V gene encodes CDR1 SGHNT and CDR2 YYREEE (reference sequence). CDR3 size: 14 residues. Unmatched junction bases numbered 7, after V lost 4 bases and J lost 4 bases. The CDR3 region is CASSRRTGTYEQYF. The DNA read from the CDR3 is TGTGCCAGCAGCCGCAGGACAGGGACGTACGAG.

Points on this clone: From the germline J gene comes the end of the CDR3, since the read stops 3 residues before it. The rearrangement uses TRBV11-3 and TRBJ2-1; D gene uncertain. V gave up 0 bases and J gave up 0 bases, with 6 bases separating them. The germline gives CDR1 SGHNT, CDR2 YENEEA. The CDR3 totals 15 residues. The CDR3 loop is CASSLEASSYNEQFF. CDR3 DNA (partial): TGTGCCAGCAGCTTAGAGGCTAGCTCCTACAATGAG.

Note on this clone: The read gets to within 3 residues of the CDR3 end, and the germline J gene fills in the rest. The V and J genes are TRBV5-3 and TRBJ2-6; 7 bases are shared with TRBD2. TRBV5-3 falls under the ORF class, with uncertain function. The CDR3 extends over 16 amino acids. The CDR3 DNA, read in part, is TGTGCCAGAAGCTCAAAATCATCGGGACTAAATGTGGTC. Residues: CARSSKSSGLNVV. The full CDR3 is CARSSKSSGLNVVLTF.

The sequenced CDR3 bases are TGCGCCACCAAGACTAGCGGGGGCCAAGAGACC. Protein: CATKTSGGQET. The full-length CDR3 reads as CATKTSGGQETQYF. The chain is built from TRBV10-2 and TRBJ2-5; 12 nucleotides line up with TRBD2. The CDR3 goes on 3 residues after the read ends, and that part is filled in from the germline J gene. This CDR3 has 14 amino acids. The V gene end was trimmed by 10 bases and the J gene end by 1 base; junction bases not matched to a gene: 4. Germline CDR1 WSHSY, CDR2 SAAADI.

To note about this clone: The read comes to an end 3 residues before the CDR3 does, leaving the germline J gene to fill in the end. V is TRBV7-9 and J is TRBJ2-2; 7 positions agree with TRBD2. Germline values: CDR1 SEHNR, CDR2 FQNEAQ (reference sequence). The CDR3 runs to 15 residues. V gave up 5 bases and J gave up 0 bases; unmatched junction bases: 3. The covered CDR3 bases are TGTGCCAGCAGCCTTAGCGGGTCGAACACCGGGGAG. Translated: CASSLSGSNTGE. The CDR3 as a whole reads CASSLSGSNTGELFF.

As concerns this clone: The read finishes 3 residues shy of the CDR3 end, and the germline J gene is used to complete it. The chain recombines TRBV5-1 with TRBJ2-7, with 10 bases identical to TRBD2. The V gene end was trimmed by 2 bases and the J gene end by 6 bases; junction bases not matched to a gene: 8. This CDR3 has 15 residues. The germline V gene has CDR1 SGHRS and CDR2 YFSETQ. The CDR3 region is CASSLGLAGVGEQYF. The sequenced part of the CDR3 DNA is TGCGCCAGCAGCTTAGGGCTAGCGGGAGTGGGCGAG.

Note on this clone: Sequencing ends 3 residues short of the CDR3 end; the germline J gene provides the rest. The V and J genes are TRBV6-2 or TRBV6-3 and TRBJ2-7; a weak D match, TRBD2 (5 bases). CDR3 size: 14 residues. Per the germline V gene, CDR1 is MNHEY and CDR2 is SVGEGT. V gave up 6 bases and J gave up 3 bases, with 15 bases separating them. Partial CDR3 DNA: TGTGCCAGCAGCCCAGGACGGACTGACTACGAG. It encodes CASSPGRTDYE. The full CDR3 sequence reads CASSPGRTDYEQYF.

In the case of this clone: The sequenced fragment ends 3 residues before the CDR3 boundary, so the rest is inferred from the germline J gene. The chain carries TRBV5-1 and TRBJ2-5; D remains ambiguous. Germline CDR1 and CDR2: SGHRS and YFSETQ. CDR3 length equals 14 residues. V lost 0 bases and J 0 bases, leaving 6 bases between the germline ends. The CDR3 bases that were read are TGCGCCAGCAGCTTGGATTTATACCAAGAGACC. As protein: CASSLDLYQET. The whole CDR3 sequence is CASSLDLYQETQYF.

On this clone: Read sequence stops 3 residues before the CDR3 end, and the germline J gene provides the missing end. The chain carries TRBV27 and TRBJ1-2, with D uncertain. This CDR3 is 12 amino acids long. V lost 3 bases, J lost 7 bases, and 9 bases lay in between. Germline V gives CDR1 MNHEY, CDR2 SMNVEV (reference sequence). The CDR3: CASSFRVFGYTF. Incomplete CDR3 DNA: TGTGCCAGCAGTTTTAGGGTTTTTGGC.